A selection of T cell receptor beta chains follows, all from one sample in a study of blood T cells in healthy people across ages. Using its own MiXCR run on the 5' RACE reads, TCRdb lists one record per CDR3 protein. Of about 810,000 distinct CDR3 sequences detected, under 40% appear once; the ten largest clones hold under 15%. Input material: blood. These receptors all stem from a man aged 18 to 30 in good health. CDR3s include the opening cysteine and the closing phenylalanine or tryptophan. Each record gives: J gene, clone size, D gene, V gene, CDR3 DNA, CDR3 protein. The D gene is left open where the match is weak. Clone size is given for some rows only: seen once, a few or many times, or a class if the clone is expanded.

TRBJ1-1 NA NA TRBV12-3/TRBV12-4 TGTGCCACCCACCGGGCAGGGGTGAACACTGAAGCTTTCTTT CATHRAGVNTEAFF
TRBJ2-7 NA NA TRBV12-3/TRBV12-4 TGTGCCAGCAGCCAGACGGGGGAGCAGTACTTC CASSQTGEQYF
TRBJ2-7 few NA TRBV7-9 TGTGCCAGCAGCTTAATGGCAGACGAGCAGTACTTC CASSLMADEQYF
TRBJ2-1 NA NA TRBV12-3/TRBV12-4 TGTGCCAGCATGGTGGACTCCTACAATGAGCAGTTCTTC CASMVDSYNEQFF
TRBJ2-1 NA TRBD2 TRBV20-1 TGCAGTGCTAGTACCAGCGGGAGCATTTCCTACAATGAGCAGTTCTTC CSASTSGSISYNEQFF
TRBJ2-3 NA NA TRBV6-6 TGTGCCAGCAGTTACTCGACTCCTAGCACAGATACGCAGTATTTT CASSYSTPSTDTQYF
TRBJ2-3 NA TRBD2 TRBV7-2 TGTGCCAGCAGCTTAACTAACCTAGCGGGATATACGCAGTATTTT CASSLTNLAGYTQYF
TRBJ2-1 NA NA TRBV7-2 TGTGCCAGCAGCCCCCGAGGGGGGCAAGAGACCCAGTTCTTC CASSPRGGQETQFF
TRBJ2-5 NA TRBD2 TRBV20-1 TGCAGTGCTCCGGGCTGGGGAGGGCATTCGAGCAAAGAGACCCAGTACTTC CSAPGWGGHSSKETQYF
TRBJ2-7 few NA TRBV6-6 TGTGCCAGCCGGGAACCCAGCTCCTACGAGCAGTACTTC CASREPSSYEQYF
TRBJ1-1 few TRBD1 TRBV7-2 TGTGCCAGCAGCAGAGACAGGGATAACACTGAAGCTTTCTTT CASSRDRDNTEAFF
TRBJ1-4 NA NA TRBV20-1 TGCAGTGCTAGAGGGGGGACCAGTAATGAAAAACTGTTTTTT CSARGGTSNEKLFF
TRBJ2-3 many TRBD1 TRBV20-1 TGCAGTGCTAGGGACAGGCCGAGCACAGATACGCAGTATTTT CSARDRPSTDTQYF
TRBJ2-2 few NA TRBV20-1 TGCAGTGCCCGAACCCTTTACACCGGGGAGCTGTTTTTT CSARTLYTGELFF
TRBJ2-5 few TRBD2 TRBV12-3/TRBV12-4 TGTGCCAGCAGTTTAGAGATAGCGGGGGGGCAAGAGACCCAGTACTTC CASSLEIAGGQETQYF
TRBJ1-5 NA TRBD1 TRBV7-9 TGTGCCAGCAGCCCGACGGGACAGGGGGAACAGCCCCAGCATTTT CASSPTGQGEQPQHF
TRBJ2-3 few NA TRBV6-5 TGTGCCAGCAGTTACTCAGACGGGGGCTACACAGATACGCAGTATTTT CASSYSDGGYTDTQYF
TRBJ2-1 few NA TRBV7-3 TGTGCCAGCAGCTTAAAGGAGCGATTGACATCCTACAATGAGCAGTTCTTC CASSLKERLTSYNEQFF
TRBJ2-2 once NA TRBV7-6 TGTGCCAGCAGCGCGGGAACAGGGAAGGGCACCGGGGAGCTGTTTTTT CASSAGTGKGTGELFF
TRBJ2-1 NA TRBD1 TRBV15 TGTGCCACCAGCAGAGATACAGGACAGGGTTACAATGAGCAGTTCTTC CATSRDTGQGYNEQFF
TRBJ2-7 many TRBD1 TRBV12-3/TRBV12-4 TGTGCCAGCAGCCATTTGGGACAGGGACGCGAGCAGTACTTC CASSHLGQGREQYF
TRBJ2-6 NA NA TRBV10-3 TGTGCCATCAGCAAACAGGCCTCTGGGGCCAACGTCCTGACTTTC CAISKQASGANVLTF
TRBJ2-3 NA NA TRBV10-3 TGTGCCATCAGTGAGGCGACCGGTTACACAGATACGCGGTATTTT CAISEATGYTDTRYF
TRBJ1-4 NA NA TRBV12-3/TRBV12-4 TGTGCCAGCAGTTTAAACAGGCATGAAAAACTGTTTTTT CASSLNRHEKLFF
TRBJ2-1 NA TRBD2 TRBV14 TGTGCCAGCAGCGTTAGCGGGAGATATGGTGAGCAGTTCTTC CASSVSGRYGEQFF
TRBJ2-3 NA NA TRBV27 TGTGCCAGCAGTTTTTTAATGGGAGGAGATACGCAGTATTTT CASSFLMGGDTQYF
TRBJ2-1 few NA TRBV25-1 TGTGCCAGCAGTGGGGACGGGGTTGAGCAGTTCTTC CASSGDGVEQFF
TRBJ1-5 NA NA TRBV30 TGTGCCTGGAGTGGGAGGATTAGCAATCAGCCCCAGCATTTT CAWSGRISNQPQHF
TRBJ2-3 NA NA TRBV7-9 TGTGCCAGCAGCAAGTGGGGGGTCGCAGATACGCAGTATTTT CASSKWGVADTQYF
TRBJ1-2 few NA TRBV7-2 TGTGCCAGCAGCTTAGAGTCCCATAACTATGGCTACACCTTC CASSLESHNYGYTF
TRBJ1-3 NA TRBD1 TRBV4-3 TGCGCCAGCAGCCACGGGACAGGGTCTCTCTCTGGAAACACCATATATTTT CASSHGTGSLSGNTIYF
TRBJ2-7 NA NA TRBV29-1 TGCAGCGTTGAAACCCCCGGCAGGCCGAGGGAGCAGTACTTC CSVETPGRPREQYF
TRBJ2-7 NA NA TRBV27 TGTGCCAGTTTTTCGGGCTACGAGCAGTACTTC CASFSGYEQYF
TRBJ2-5 many TRBD1 TRBV7-6 TGTGCCAGCAGCTTAGGGACAGGTACCTTGAGGGAGACCCAGTACTTC CASSLGTGTLRETQYF
TRBJ2-7 few NA TRBV4-2 TGTGCCAGCAGCGAATGGGGCAGGGCTCGCGAGCAGTACTTC CASSEWGRAREQYF
TRBJ2-5 many TRBD1 TRBV20-1 TGCAGTGCTACAAGCGGACAGGGGGGAGAGGAGACCCAGTACTTC CSATSGQGGEETQYF
TRBJ2-3 few TRBD1 TRBV20-1 TGCAGTGTCCGACAGGGGGGGGCTCGCACAGATACGCAGTATTTT CSVRQGGARTDTQYF
TRBJ2-7 few TRBD1 TRBV7-9 TGTGCCAGCAGCCCGAAGAGGGACAGCTACGAGCAGTACTTC CASSPKRDSYEQYF
TRBJ1-1 NA TRBD1 TRBV12-3/TRBV12-4 TGTGCCAGCAGTTTTCGAACAGGGGGCACTGAAGCTTTCTTT CASSFRTGGTEAFF
TRBJ2-3 once NA TRBV20-1 TGCAGTGCTAGCCTGAGTCCGGGACTCACAGATACGCAGTATTTT CSASLSPGLTDTQYF
TRBJ1-1 once TRBD1 TRBV4-1 TGCGCCAGCCGAGAACTGAGCAGGGGGAGGTCTGAAGCTTTCTTT CASRELSRGRSEAFF
TRBJ2-7 NA NA TRBV13 TGTGCCAGCGCCTTCTTGGCGGTGAGGGAGCAGTACTTC CASAFLAVREQYF
TRBJ2-2 NA TRBD1 TRBV7-2 TGTGCCAGCAGCTTAGTTGGGACAGGAAACACCGGGGAGCTGTTTTTT CASSLVGTGNTGELFF
TRBJ1-1 NA NA TRBV5-1 TGCGCCAGCAGCTTGGTCCGGGACCAAGCTTTCTTT CASSLVRDQAFF
TRBJ1-4 many NA TRBV5-1 TGCGCCAGCAGCTTGTCCCCCCCCCACCGGCTGACCTCAGATGAAAAACTGTTTTTT CASSLSPPHRLTSDEKLFF
TRBJ2-3 NA TRBD2 TRBV10-3 TGTGCCATCAGGGCGGGGGAAGATACGCAGTATTTT CAIRAGEDTQYF
TRBJ2-1 few TRBD2 TRBV7-3 TGTGCCAGCAGCCCGGATCTGCGGGGGGTCTACAATGAGCAGTTCTTC CASSPDLRGVYNEQFF
TRBJ2-1 NA TRBD1 TRBV15 TGTGCCACCAGTGGTAAGGTGACAGGGGATGAGCAGTTCTTC CATSGKVTGDEQFF
TRBJ2-1 NA NA TRBV2 TGTGCCAGCGGACAGATCGAATGGGCCTCCTACAATGAGCAGTTCTTC CASGQIEWASYNEQFF
TRBJ2-2 NA TRBD2 TRBV5-1 TGCGCCAGCACAAGCGGGGGGAGCCCCGGGGAGCTGTTTTTT CASTSGGSPGELFF
TRBJ2-3 NA NA TRBV20-1 TGCAGTGCTAGCGGGGGTGCAAGAGATACGCAGTATTTT CSASGGARDTQYF
TRBJ2-3 few NA TRBV30 TGTGCCTGGAGTGTAACAGTGGGCCGAAGTCCGCAGTATTTT CAWSVTVGRSPQYF